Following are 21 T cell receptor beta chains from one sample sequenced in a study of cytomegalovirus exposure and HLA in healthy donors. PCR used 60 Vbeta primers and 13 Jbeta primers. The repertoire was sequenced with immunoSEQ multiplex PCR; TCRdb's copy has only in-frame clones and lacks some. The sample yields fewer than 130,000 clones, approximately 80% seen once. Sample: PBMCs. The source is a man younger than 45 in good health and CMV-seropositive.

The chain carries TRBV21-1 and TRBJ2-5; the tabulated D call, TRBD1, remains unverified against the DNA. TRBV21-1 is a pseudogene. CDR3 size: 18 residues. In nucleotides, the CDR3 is TGTGCCAGCAGCAAAAGGTTTCCGGGGACAGGGGGCAAGGAGACCCAGTACTTC. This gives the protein CASSKRFPGTGGKETQYF.

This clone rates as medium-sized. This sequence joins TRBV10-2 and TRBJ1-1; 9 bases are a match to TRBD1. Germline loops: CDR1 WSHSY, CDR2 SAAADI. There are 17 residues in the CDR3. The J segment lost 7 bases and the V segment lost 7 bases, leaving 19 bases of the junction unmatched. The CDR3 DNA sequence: TGCGCCAGCACAAAAGAAGTACAGGGGGCGAACCCCAATGAAGCTTTCTTT. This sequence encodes CASTKEVQGANPNEAFF.

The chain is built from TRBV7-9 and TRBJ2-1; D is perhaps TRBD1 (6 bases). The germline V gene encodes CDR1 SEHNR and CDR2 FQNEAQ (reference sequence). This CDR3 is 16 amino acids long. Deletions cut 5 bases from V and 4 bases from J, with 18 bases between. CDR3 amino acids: CASSMQDSPGYNEQFF. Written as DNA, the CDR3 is TGTGCCAGCAGCATGCAGGACAGCCCAGGATACAATGAGCAGTTCTTC.

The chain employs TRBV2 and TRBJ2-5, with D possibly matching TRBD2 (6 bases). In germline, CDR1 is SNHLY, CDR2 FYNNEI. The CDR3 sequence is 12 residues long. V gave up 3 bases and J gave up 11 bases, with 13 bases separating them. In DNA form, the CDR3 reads TGTGCCAGCAGTGATGCGACGGGGGAGCAGTACTTC. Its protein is CASSDATGEQYF.

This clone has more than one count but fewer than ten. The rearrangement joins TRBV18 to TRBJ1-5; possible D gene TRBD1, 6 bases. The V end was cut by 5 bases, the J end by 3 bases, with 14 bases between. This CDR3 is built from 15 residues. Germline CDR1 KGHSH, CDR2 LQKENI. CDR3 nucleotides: TGTGCCAGCTCATCTGGCAGGGGTGCCAATCAGCCCCAGCATTTT. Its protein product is CASSSGRGANQPQHF.

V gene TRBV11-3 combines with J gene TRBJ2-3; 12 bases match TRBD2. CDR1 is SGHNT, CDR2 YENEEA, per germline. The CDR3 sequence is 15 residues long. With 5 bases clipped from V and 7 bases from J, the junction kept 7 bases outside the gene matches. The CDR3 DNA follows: TGTGCCAGCAGCGGAACTAGCGGGGGGACGAATACGCAGTATTTT. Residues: CASSGTSGGTNTQYF. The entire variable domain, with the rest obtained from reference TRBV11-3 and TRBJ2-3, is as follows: EAGVVQSPRYKIIEKKQPVAFWCNPISGHNTLYWYLQNLGQGPELLIRYENEEAVDDSQLPKDRFSAERLKGVDSTLKIQPAELGDSAVYLCASSGTSGGTNTQYFGPGTRLTVL.

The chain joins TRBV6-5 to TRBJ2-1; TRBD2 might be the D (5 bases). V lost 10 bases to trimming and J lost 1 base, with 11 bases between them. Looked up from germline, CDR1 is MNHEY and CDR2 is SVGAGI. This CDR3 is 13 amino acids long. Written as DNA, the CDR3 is TGTGCCACTAGGACTGCTTCCTACAATGAGCAGTTCTTC. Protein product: CATRTASYNEQFF.

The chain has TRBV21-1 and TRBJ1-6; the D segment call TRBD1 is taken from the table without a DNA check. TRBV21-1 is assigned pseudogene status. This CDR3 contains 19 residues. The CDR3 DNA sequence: TGTGCCAGCAGCAAAAGGGGAACCTCAGGAAGCTCCTATAATTCACCCCTCCACTTT. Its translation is CASSKRGTSGSSYNSPLHF.

This chain's CDR3 is CASSSWRDYPGTDTQYF. The CDR3 coding sequence is TGTGCCAGCAGCTCATGGAGGGACTACCCTGGGACAGATACGCAGTATTTT. The V and J genes are TRBV7-2 and TRBJ2-3, with 7 bases lining up with TRBD2. CDR1 is SGHTA, CDR2 FQGNSA, per germline. J lost 3 bases, V lost 4 bases, and 13 bases had no gene match. CDR3 length: 17 residues.

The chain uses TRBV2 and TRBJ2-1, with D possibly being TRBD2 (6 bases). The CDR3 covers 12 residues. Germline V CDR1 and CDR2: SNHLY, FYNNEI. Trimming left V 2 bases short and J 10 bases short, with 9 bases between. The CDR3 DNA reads TGTGCCAGCAGTGAACTAGCGAGGGAGCAGTTCTTC. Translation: CASSELAREQFF.

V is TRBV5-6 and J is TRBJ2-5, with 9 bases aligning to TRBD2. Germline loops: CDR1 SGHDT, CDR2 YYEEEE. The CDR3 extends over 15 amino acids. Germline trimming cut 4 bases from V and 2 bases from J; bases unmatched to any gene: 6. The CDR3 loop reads CASSPGLAGQETQYF. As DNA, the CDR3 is TGTGCCAGCAGCCCTGGGCTAGCGGGACAAGAGACCCAGTACTTC.

CDR3 amino acids: CATSNMGQGARPGELFF. CDR3 coding DNA: TGTGCCACCAGCAACATGGGACAGGGGGCGCGTCCCGGGGAGCTGTTTTTT. This rearrangement joins TRBV15 to TRBJ2-2; TRBD1 agrees at 12 bases. V lost 4 bases, J lost 6 bases, and 9 bases stayed unmatched. Germline CDR1 and CDR2: LNHNV and YYDKDF (reference sequence). The CDR3 covers 17 residues.

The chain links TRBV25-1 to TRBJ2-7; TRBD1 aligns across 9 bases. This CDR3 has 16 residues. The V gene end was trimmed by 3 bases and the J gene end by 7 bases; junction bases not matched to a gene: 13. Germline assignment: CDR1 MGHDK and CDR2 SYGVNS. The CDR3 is CASSDRLSGQGHEQYF. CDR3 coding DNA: TGTGCCAGCAGTGACCGTTTATCGGGACAGGGCCATGAGCAGTACTTC.

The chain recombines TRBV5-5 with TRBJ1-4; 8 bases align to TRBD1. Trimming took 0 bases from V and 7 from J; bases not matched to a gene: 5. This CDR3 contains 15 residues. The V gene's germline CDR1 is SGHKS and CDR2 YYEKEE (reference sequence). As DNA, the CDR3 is TGTGCCAGCAGCTTGGGGGCAGGGGGCGGTGAAAAACTGTTTTTT. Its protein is CASSLGAGGGEKLFF.

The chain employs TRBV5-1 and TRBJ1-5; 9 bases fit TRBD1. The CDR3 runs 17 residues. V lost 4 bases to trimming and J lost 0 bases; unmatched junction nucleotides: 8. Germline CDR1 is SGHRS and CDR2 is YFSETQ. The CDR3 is CASSTGTGTGSNQPQHF. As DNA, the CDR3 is TGCGCCAGCAGCACGGGGACAGGGACAGGTAGCAATCAGCCCCAGCATTTT.

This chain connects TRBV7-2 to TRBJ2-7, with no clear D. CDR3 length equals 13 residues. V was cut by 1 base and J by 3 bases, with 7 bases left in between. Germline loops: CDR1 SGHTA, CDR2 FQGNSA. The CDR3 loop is CASSLGPFYEQYF. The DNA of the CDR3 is TGTGCCAGCAGCTTAGGGCCCTTCTACGAGCAGTACTTC.

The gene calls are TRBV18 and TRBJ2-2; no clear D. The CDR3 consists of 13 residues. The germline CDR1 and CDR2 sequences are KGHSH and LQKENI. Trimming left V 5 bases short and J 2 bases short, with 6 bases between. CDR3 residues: CASSSTNTGELFF. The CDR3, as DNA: TGTGCCAGCTCATCCACAAACACCGGGGAGCTGTTTTTT.

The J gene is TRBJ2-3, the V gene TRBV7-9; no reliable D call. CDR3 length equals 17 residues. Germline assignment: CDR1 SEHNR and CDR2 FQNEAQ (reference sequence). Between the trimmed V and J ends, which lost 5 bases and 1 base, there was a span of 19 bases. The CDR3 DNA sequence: TGTGCCAGCAGCGAGGTCCTAGTACTTCGCGGCACAGATACGCAGTATTTT. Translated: CASSEVLVLRGTDTQYF.

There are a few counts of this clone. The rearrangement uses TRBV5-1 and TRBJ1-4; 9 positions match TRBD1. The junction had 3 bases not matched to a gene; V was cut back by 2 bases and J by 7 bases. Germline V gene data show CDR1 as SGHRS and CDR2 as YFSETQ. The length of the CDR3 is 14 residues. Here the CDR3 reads CASSLQGAAEKLFF. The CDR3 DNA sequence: TGCGCCAGCAGCTTACAGGGGGCGGCTGAAAAACTGTTTTTT.

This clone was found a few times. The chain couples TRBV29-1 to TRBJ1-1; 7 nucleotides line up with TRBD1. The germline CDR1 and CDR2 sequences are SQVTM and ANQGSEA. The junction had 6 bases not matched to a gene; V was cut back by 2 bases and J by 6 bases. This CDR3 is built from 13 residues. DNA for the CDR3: TGCAGCGTTGAAAAGACAGGGCGGCCTGAAGCTTTCTTT. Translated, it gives CSVEKTGRPEAFF.

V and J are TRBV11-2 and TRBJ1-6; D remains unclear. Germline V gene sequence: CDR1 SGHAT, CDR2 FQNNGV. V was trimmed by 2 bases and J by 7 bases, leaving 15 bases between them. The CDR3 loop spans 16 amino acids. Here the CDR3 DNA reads TGTGCCAGCAGCTTAAACCCCGGGATAGAAAATTCACCCCTCCACTTT. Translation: CASSLNPGIENSPLHF.